The 20 T cell receptor beta chains listed next were all sequenced from one sample in a study of read filtering for tumor transcriptome and immune sequencing (dated by TCRdb to about 2020). For sequencing, an Illumina HiSeq 4000 was employed. TCR libraries were constructed from 350 to 400 ng RNA using the Immunoverse kit, and molecular barcoded adaptors covering alpha/delta and beta/gamma chains were employed. Starting from the raw public reads, TCRdb applied fastp trimming at Q25, assembled clones with MiXCR and retained in-frame beta chains. Rows merge per CDR3 protein into single entries with the most common DNA and genes. Present in this sample are about 40,000 distinct CDR3 sequences, roughly an eighth of which were seen just once. The ten most abundant clones make up 27% of the sample. The sample consisted of a population of CD138-negative cells sorted from bone marrow. Interpreted using the paper, the cell subset or site label stands for: bone marrow mononuclear cells depleted of CD138+ plasma/myeloma cells by negative magnetic selection. The receptors derive from a donor aged 40 or older with multiple myeloma.

This sequence joins TRBV6-2 or TRBV6-3 and TRBJ2-4, with D possibly matching TRBD2 (6 bases). The CDR3 loop spans 14 amino acids. With 2 bases removed from V and 10 bases from J, the gap between germline ends came to 15 bases. The germline gives CDR1 MNHEY, CDR2 SVGEGT. CDR3 coding DNA: TGTGCCAGCAGTTACACGGGGACTTTGGGGATTCAGTACTTC. Protein product: CASSYTGTLGIQYF.

This clonotype was counted between two and nine times. The rearrangement uses TRBV7-8 and TRBJ2-2, with D perhaps given as TRBD1 or TRBD2 (5 bases each). Trimming pared 5 bases from V and 7 bases from J, leaving 20 bases between. CDR1 is SGHVS and CDR2 is FQNEAQ in the germline V gene. This CDR3 comprises 16 residues. This CDR3 reads CASSPISGLTGGELFF. The CDR3 region has the DNA TGTGCCAGCAGCCCTATATCGGGGCTGACGGGCGGGGAGCTGTTTTTT.

This clonotype has at least ten counts. This could be a read error, since a much larger clone is one nucleotide away. V and J are TRBV7-2 and TRBJ2-3; TRBD2 is a possible D gene (6 bases). The CDR3 loop spans 13 amino acids. Germline V gene lookup returns CDR1 SGHTA and CDR2 FQGNSA. Trimming removed 3 bases from V and 6 bases from J, with 10 bases in between. In DNA form, the CDR3 reads TGTGCCAGCAGCTTGGACCTAGCGGATACGCAGTATTTT. This gives the protein CASSLDLADTQYF.

Many counts were recorded for this clonotype. This sequence joins TRBV20-1 and TRBJ1-4; D gene ambiguous. CDR1 is DFQATT, CDR2 SNEGSKA, per germline (reference sequence). Deletions cut 4 bases from V and 5 bases from J, with 11 bases between. The length of the CDR3 is 13 residues. The CDR3 sequence: CSATWTVNEKLFF. CDR3 nucleotides: TGCAGTGCTACGTGGACCGTGAATGAAAAACTGTTTTTT.

V gene TRBV29-1 combines with J gene TRBJ1-4; unclear D gene. Deletions cut 0 bases from V and 10 bases from J, with 9 bases between. The CDR3 length is 12 residues. Germline CDR1 and CDR2: SQVTM and ANQGSEA. CDR3 coding DNA: TGCAGCGTTGAAGATCGATCGGGAAAACTGTTTTTT. It specifies CSVEDRSGKLFF.

Many counts were recorded for this clonotype. The CDR3 loop reads CASSHFGTAEQNIQYF. DNA for the CDR3: TGTGCCAGTAGCCATTTCGGGACGGCTGAGCAAAACATTCAGTACTTC. This chain uses TRBV19 with TRBJ2-4; tentatively, D is TRBD1 or TRBD2 (5 bases each). Between the trimmed V and J ends, which lost 6 bases and 5 bases, there was a span of 20 bases. The CDR3 totals 16 residues. The germline gives CDR1 LNHDA, CDR2 SQIVND (reference sequence).

This sequence joins TRBV7-9 and TRBJ2-1; TRBD2 aligns across 10 bases. With 4 bases clipped from V and 10 bases from J, the junction kept 10 bases outside the gene matches. Per germline, CDR1 SEHNR and CDR2 FQNEAQ (reference sequence). This CDR3 spans 15 amino acids. The CDR3 is CASSSLAGVLEEQFF. The CDR3 nucleotides are TGTGCCAGCAGCTCCCTAGCGGGAGTTTTAGAGGAGCAGTTCTTC.

The table lists this clonotype with a few counts. This sequence joins TRBV12-5 and TRBJ2-2, with 11 bases matching TRBD1. CDR3 length: 15 amino acids. The V gene end was trimmed by 5 bases and the J gene end by 4 bases; junction bases not matched to a gene: 3. Germline lookup yields CDR1 LGHNT and CDR2 FRNRAP. CDR3: CASGVGQGATGELFF. The CDR3 nucleotides read TGTGCTAGTGGTGTCGGACAGGGGGCCACCGGGGAGCTGTTTTTT.

This clonotype occurred many times. This sequence joins TRBV28 and TRBJ2-7; perhaps TRBD2 as D (6 bases). V was shortened by 5 bases and J by 6 bases, with 20 bases between the two germline ends. The CDR3 extends over 15 amino acids. Germline V lookup: CDR1 MDHEN, CDR2 SYDVKM. The CDR3 protein is CASSPFMGTQGEQYF. CDR3 in DNA: TGTGCCAGCAGTCCATTCATGGGGACTCAGGGCGAGCAGTACTTC.

This clonotype was observed many times. V and J are TRBV7-9 and TRBJ2-1; possibly TRBD1 or TRBD2 for D (5 bases each). V lost 1 base to trimming and J lost 5 bases, with 12 bases between them. Germline values: CDR1 SEHNR, CDR2 FQNEAQ (reference sequence). This CDR3 contains 15 residues. The CDR3 nucleotides are TGTGCCAGCAGCTTAGGTGAGAGGGGAGACAATGAGCAGTTCTTC. Its translation: CASSLGERGDNEQFF.

This clonotype was detected a few times. V usage is TRBV7-3 and J usage is TRBJ2-1; 12 bases match TRBD2. Germline-derived CDR1 and CDR2 are SGHTA and FQGTGA. J gave up 1 base and V 3 bases, and 1 base lay outside the gene matches. The CDR3 has 16 amino acids. CDR3 in amino acids: CASSFGLAGSYNEQFF. CDR3 sequence (DNA): TGTGCCAGCAGCTTCGGACTAGCGGGGTCCTACAATGAGCAGTTCTTC.

This clonotype was observed at least ten times. The chain carries TRBV7-3 and TRBJ2-1; 10 bases are shared with TRBD1. With 5 bases clipped from V and 7 bases from J, the junction kept 11 bases outside the gene matches. The length of the CDR3 is 16 residues. The germline gives CDR1 SGHTA, CDR2 FQGTGA. The CDR3: CASSPRQGAGENEQFF. CDR3 nucleotide sequence: TGTGCCAGCAGCCCCAGACAGGGGGCGGGAGAAAATGAGCAGTTCTTC.

This clonotype was observed many times. CDR3 loop: CSARDPQGGETQYF. The CDR3 DNA reads as TGCAGTGCTAGAGATCCCCAGGGTGGGGAGACCCAGTACTTC. V and J are TRBV20-1 and TRBJ2-5; D may be TRBD1 (5 bases). V lost 0 bases to trimming and J lost 5 bases, with 13 bases between them. Germline CDR1 is DFQATT and CDR2 is SNEGSKA (reference sequence). This CDR3 has 14 amino acids.

This clonotype came up many times. V and J are TRBV12-3 or TRBV12-4 and TRBJ2-2; perhaps TRBD1 as D (6 bases). The V and J ends lost 6 bases and 4 bases respectively, with 15 bases between them. This CDR3 has 15 residues. The CDR3 region has the DNA TGTGCCAGCAGCACCAACAGGGATATCACCGGGGAGCTGTTTTTT. This gives the protein CASSTNRDITGELFF.

This clonotype was recorded at least ten times. V and J are TRBV10-3 and TRBJ2-3; perhaps TRBD1 as D (5 bases). This CDR3 has 15 residues. V lost 3 bases, J lost 2 bases, and 12 bases lay in between. In germline, CDR1 is ENHRY, CDR2 SYGVKD. The CDR3 coding sequence is TGTGCCATCAGTGATGATAGGGGTCCCACAGATACGCAGTATTTT. This encodes CAISDDRGPTDTQYF.

The gene calls are TRBV7-9 and TRBJ2-5, with 8 bases lining up with TRBD1. Germline V gene sequence: CDR1 SEHNR, CDR2 FQNEAQ (reference sequence). This CDR3 is built from 13 residues. The V gene end was trimmed by 4 bases and the J gene end by 5 bases; junction bases not matched to a gene: 3. The CDR3 spells CASSSRQGETQYF. CDR3 sequence (DNA): TGTGCCAGCAGCTCTCGACAGGGGGAGACCCAGTACTTC.

This clonotype was observed at least ten times. The chain is built from TRBV3-1 and TRBJ2-5, with D uncertain. V was pared by 7 bases and J by 5 bases, with 14 bases between. Germline lookup yields CDR1 LGHDT and CDR2 YNNKEL (reference sequence). This CDR3 is 13 amino acids long. CDR3 sequence reads: CASTQFRSETQYF. DNA of the CDR3: TGTGCCAGCACCCAGTTTAGATCTGAGACCCAGTACTTC.

This clonotype was found many times. The chain joins TRBV14 to TRBJ2-1, with no clear D. The germline CDR1 and CDR2 sequences are SGHDN and FVKESK. V shed 1 base and J shed 9 bases, with 4 bases lying between them. The CDR3 sequence is 11 residues long. In DNA, the CDR3 is TGTGCCAGCAGCCAAGTGCTTGAGCAGTTCTTC. Translation gives CASSQVLEQFF.

This clonotype was seen ten or more times. The chain is built from TRBV6-1 and TRBJ2-5; 8 nucleotides match TRBD1. In germline, CDR1 is MNHNS, CDR2 SASEGT. V lost 6 bases to trimming and J lost 5 bases; unmatched junction nucleotides: 14. The CDR3 length is 16 residues. The CDR3 protein is CASSDGQGLWYETQYF. CDR3 sequence (DNA): TGTGCCAGCAGCGACGGACAGGGTCTGTGGTATGAGACCCAGTACTTC.

This clonotype was counted a few times. The chain employs TRBV6-5 and TRBJ2-7; D unresolved. The CDR3 contains 13 residues. V lost 4 bases to trimming and J lost 3 bases, with 10 bases between them. From germline, CDR1 is MNHEY and CDR2 SVGAGI. The CDR3 protein is CASSSGMGYEQYF. In DNA, the CDR3 is TGTGCCAGCAGTTCCGGCATGGGCTACGAGCAGTACTTC.